This passage covers 3 T cell receptor beta chains from one sample sequenced in a study of T cell repertoires in cytomegalovirus infection (dated by TCRdb to the late 2010s). The sequencer was an Illumina HiSeq 1500. The public reads were quality trimmed at Q25 with fastp and then assembled into clones with MiXCR by TCRdb, keeping productive beta chains. Every entry covers one CDR3 protein and lists the most common genes and DNA from its rows. For this sample the table gives about 240,000 distinct CDR3 sequences, of which about 12% were detected only once. Together, the top ten hold approximately 1.6% of the sample. The sample comprised PBMCs. Receptors were obtained from a human donor in good health (CMV status not recorded). Some clones in this sample may be carry-over from other donors' samples.

The chain combines TRBV28 with TRBJ2-2, with D unclear. Trimming took 7 bases from V and 3 from J, leaving 9 bases between them. Germline CDR1 MDHEN, CDR2 SYDVKM. The CDR3 sequence is 13 residues long. CDR3 amino acids: CASIEGYTGELFF. In DNA form, the CDR3 reads TGTGCCAGCATAGAAGGGTACACCGGGGAGCTGTTTTTT.

V is TRBV28 and J is TRBJ1-4; D is uncertain. The CDR3 has 12 amino acids. Germline CDR1 reads MDHEN; CDR2 reads SYDVKM. Trimming took 3 bases from V and 8 from J, leaving 7 bases between them. The CDR3 is CASSFSEEKLFF. CDR3 bases: TGTGCCAGCAGTTTCAGTGAAGAAAAACTGTTTTTT.

This clonotype occurred a few times. This chain joins TRBV10-3 and TRBJ2-5; maybe TRBD1 (5 bases). The V gene lost 5 bases and the J gene lost 2 bases, with 15 bases spanning the gap. CDR3 length: 15 amino acids. CDR1 ENHRY and CDR2 SYGVKD come from the germline V gene. The CDR3 bases are TGTGCCATCAGTCTCCAAAGACAGCCGCAAGAGACCCAGTACTTC. Translation: CAISLQRQPQETQYF.